This TCR beta chain was profiled in a study of preoperative IRX-2 immunotherapy in early breast cancer (dated by TCRdb to the late 2010s). The germline V gene sets CDR1 to MGHDK and CDR2 to SYGVNS. Trimming costs V 8 bases and J 5 bases, and their ends lie 22 bases apart. Counted from cysteine to phenylalanine, this CDR3 has 15 amino acids. The DNA shown is the 45-base CDR3, in frame from base 1. This clone has a single count. Its antigen is still unknown. Qualities for individual bases were not recorded, and no much larger clone is one base off. Library generation was performed with the immunoSEQ multiplex PCR assay. Imported from immuneACCESS, the table was reduced by TCRdb to in-frame sequences with V and J called. These copies leave out some clones; in studies compared against another copy, an unresolved V gene accounts for under half, and the cause of the remainder is not known. The sample data list about 89,000 clones, and about nine tenths of these were observed just once. Roughly 2% of the sample rests with the top ten.

This sample's treatment or condition label indicates: preoperative locoregional IRX-2 cytokine immunotherapy. The samples were obtained from a phase Ib study in which preoperative, locoregional IRX-2 cytokine immunotherapy intended to prime immune responses was tested. The donors were early-stage breast cancer patients who were given IRX-2 prior to surgery. Material: tumor tissue, obtained after IRX-2 immunotherapy. This chain is built from TRBV25-1 and TRBJ2-7; a weak D assignment points to TRBD1 (6 bases agree). The clonotype was recovered from a human donor with breast cancer. The CDR3: CASRSRGAAGDEQYF. The sequenced DNA: TGTGCCAGCCGCTCCAGGGGTGCTGCCGGGGACGAGCAGTACTTC.